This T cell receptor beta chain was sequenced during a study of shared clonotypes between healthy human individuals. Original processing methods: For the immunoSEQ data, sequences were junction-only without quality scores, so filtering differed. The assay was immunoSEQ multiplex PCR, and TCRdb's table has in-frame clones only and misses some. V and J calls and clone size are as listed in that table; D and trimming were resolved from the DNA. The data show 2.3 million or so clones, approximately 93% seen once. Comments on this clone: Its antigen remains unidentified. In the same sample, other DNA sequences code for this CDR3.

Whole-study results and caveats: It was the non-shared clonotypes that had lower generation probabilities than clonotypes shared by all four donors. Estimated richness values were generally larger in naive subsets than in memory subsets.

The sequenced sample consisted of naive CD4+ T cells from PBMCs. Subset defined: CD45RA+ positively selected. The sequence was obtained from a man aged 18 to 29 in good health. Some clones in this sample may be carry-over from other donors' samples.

CDR3 residues: CASSIPGQGTEQYF. The CDR3 nucleotides are TGTGCCAGTAGTATCCCTGGACAGGGTACCGAGCAGTACTTC. The V and J genes are TRBV19 and TRBJ2-7; TRBD1 agrees at 8 bases. The CDR3 loop spans 14 amino acids. Germline V CDR1 and CDR2: LNHDA, SQIVND (reference sequence). V gave up 3 bases and J gave up 6 bases; unmatched junction bases: 7.